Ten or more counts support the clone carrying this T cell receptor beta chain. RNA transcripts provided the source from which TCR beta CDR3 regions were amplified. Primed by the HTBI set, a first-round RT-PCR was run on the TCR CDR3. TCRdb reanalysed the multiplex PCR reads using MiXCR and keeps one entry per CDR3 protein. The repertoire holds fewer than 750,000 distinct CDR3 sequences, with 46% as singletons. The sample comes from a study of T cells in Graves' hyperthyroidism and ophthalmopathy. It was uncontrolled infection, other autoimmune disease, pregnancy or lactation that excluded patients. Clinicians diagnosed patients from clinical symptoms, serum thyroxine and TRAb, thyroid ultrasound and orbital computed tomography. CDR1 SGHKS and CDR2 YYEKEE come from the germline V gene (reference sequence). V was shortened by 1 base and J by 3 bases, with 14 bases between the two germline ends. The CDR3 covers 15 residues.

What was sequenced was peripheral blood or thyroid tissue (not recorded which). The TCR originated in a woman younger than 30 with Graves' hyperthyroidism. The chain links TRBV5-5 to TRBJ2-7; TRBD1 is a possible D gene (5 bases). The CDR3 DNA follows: TGTGCCAGCAGCTTGAGGGGAACTGGGGACTACGAGCAGTACTTC. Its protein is CASSLRGTGDYEQYF.